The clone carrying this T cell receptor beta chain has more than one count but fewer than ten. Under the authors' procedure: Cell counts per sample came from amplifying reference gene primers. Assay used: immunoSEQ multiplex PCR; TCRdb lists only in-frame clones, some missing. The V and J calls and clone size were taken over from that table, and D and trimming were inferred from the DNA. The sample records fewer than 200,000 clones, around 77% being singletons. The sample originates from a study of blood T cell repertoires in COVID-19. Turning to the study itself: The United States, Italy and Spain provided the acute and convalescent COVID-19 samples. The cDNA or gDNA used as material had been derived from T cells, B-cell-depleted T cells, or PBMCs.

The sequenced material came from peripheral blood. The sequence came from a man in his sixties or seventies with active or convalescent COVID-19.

The CDR3 spells CASSPDGASGTEAFF. In nucleotides, the CDR3 is TGTGCCAGCTCACCAGATGGGGCTTCGGGCACTGAAGCTTTCTTT. The chain uses TRBV18 and TRBJ1-1, with D possibly TRBD1 on 5 matching bases. CDR3 length: 15 residues. V was pared by 2 bases and J by 4 bases, with 14 bases between. Germline CDR1 KGHSH, CDR2 LQKENI.